The sequence of this TCR beta chain was determined in a study of blood T cell repertoires in COVID-19. In the study overall: Acute and convalescent COVID-19 specimens originated in the United States, Italy and Spain.

In the source study's methods: The authors estimated nucleated cell counts from reference gene primer amplification. The assay was immunoSEQ multiplex PCR, and TCRdb's table has in-frame clones only and misses some. Clonal size and the V and J genes are those of that table, whereas D and trimming came from the DNA. The sample records roughly 150,000 clones, around 85% being singletons. Sample: peripheral blood. The receptor was derived from a woman aged 70-85 years with acute or convalescent COVID-19.

CDR3 sequence (DNA): TGCGCCAGCAGCTTGGCGACTTACCAAGAGACCCAGTACTTC. This translates into CASSLATYQETQYF. V usage is TRBV5-1 and J usage is TRBJ2-5, with no clear D. Germline values: CDR1 SGHRS, CDR2 YFSETQ. This CDR3 spans 14 amino acids. V lost 0 bases to trimming and J lost 0 bases, with 6 bases between them.